The clone carrying this T cell receptor beta chain has more than one count but fewer than ten. The antigen remains unidentified. Time point reported: healthy volunteer bleed at 6 weeks. Unfractionated whole blood was the source of the extracted total RNA. Separate cDNA molecules received unique molecular identifiers, which the library attached to them. As handled by the study authors: There were a median of around 97,000 TCRs per sample, with a range from roughly 23,224 to 690,600. TCRdb called the RACE reads again in MiXCR, with one record for every CDR3 protein. The V and J calls, along with clone size, are taken from TCRdb and not from the paper's own processing. The sample has approximately 84,000 distinct CDR3 sequences, over 6.5% seen once; the top ten hold roughly 1.4%. These data are taken from a study of human T cells and chemical hapten exposure. Study-wide context: Small differences in pooled library volume mainly drove the variation in TCR yields per sample. General study findings and limits: No alteration of TCRs above 1 in 1000 frequency was seen with DPC sensitization.

Germline V CDR1 and CDR2: SGHDN, FVKESK. V was trimmed by 1 base and J by 8 bases, leaving 5 bases between them. This CDR3 region has 11 residues. Sequencing input: whole blood. The source of this sequence is a male donor in good health. Some clones in this sample may be carry-over from other donors' samples. The rearrangement links TRBV14 to TRBJ1-1; D not resolved. CDR3 residues: CASSQVEEAFF. The CDR3 DNA reads as TGTGCCAGCAGCCAAGTGGAAGAAGCTTTCTTT.